The T cell receptor (beta chain) described here comes from a study of blood T cells in healthy people across ages. This clonotype was detected ten times or more. Through a sample-barcoded 5' primer and a J-beta primer mix, a second PCR was run for roughly 6 to 12 cycles. Each of the samples gave a minimum of 3 million paired-end reads that contained CDR3. TCRdb passed the 5' RACE reads through MiXCR, listing each CDR3 protein once. The data show over 550,000 distinct CDR3 sequences, less than 35% seen once. The CDR3 length is 12 residues. V lost 4 bases to trimming and J lost 4 bases, with 7 bases between them. In germline, CDR1 is SEHNR, CDR2 FQNEAQ (reference sequence).

Material: blood. V and J are TRBV7-9 and TRBJ1-2; D is uncertain. The receptor was derived from a woman aged 80 or older in good health. The CDR3 nucleotides read TGTGCCAGCAGCTCGGGAGTCTATGGCTACACCTTC. This encodes CASSSGVYGYTF.